The 27 T cell receptor beta chains reported below all come from one sample, sequenced in a study of OX40 agonist ivuxolimab in advanced cancers. The library was obtained by the immunoSEQ multiplex PCR assay. Held by TCRdb, this immuneACCESS table contains in-frame sequences only and omits some clones. Under half of the omission traces to an unresolved V gene where checked; the cause of the rest is unknown. Present in this sample are about 66,000 clones, around 86% of which were seen just once. The ten largest account for about 3.8% of the sample. Material: CD4+ or CD8+ T cells sorted from blood, obtained in a trial of the OX40 agonist ivuxolimab. The receptors were sampled from an adult with an advanced solid tumor such as melanoma, head and neck, liver or kidney cancer.

The CDR3 here is CASGSPDQGSEKLFF. The CDR3 DNA reads TGTGCTAGTGGTTCCCCGGACCAGGGGAGCGAAAAACTGTTTTTT. The rearrangement uses TRBV12-5 and TRBJ1-4, with TRBD1 as a possible D gene (6 bases). The CDR3 runs 15 residues. Between the trimmed V and J ends, which lost 4 bases and 8 bases, there was a span of 17 bases. Per germline, CDR1 LGHNT and CDR2 FRNRAP.

This clone showed up just a few times. The chain employs TRBV6-4 and TRBJ1-2, with D maybe TRBD1 (5 bases). The CDR3 extends over 13 amino acids. Trimming took 6 bases from V and 8 from J, leaving 16 bases between them. Per the germline V gene, CDR1 is MRHNA and CDR2 is SNTAGT. The CDR3: CASRDTGPGGYTF. For the CDR3, the DNA is TGTGCCAGCAGAGACACAGGTCCTGGAGGCTACACCTTC.

The chain couples TRBV5-6 to TRBJ1-1, with 8 bases lining up with TRBD1. This CDR3 contains 13 residues. The junction had 6 bases not matched to a gene; V was cut back by 6 bases and J by 5 bases. Germline V gene sequence: CDR1 SGHDT, CDR2 YYEEEE. The CDR3 nucleotides read TGTGCCAGCACCTTTACAGGGGGTACTGAAGCTTTCTTT. This translates into CASTFTGGTEAFF.

The chain links TRBV27 to TRBJ2-3, with no clear D. In germline, CDR1 is MNHEY, CDR2 SMNVEV (reference sequence). V lost 3 bases and J lost 6, with 13 bases in between. This CDR3 is 14 amino acids long. The CDR3, as DNA: TGTGCCAGCAGTTTGTCCTCTTTGGTGGATACGCAGTATTTT. As protein: CASSLSSLVDTQYF.

The chain is built from TRBV7-2 and TRBJ1-2, with D perhaps matching TRBD1 (5 bases). The CDR3 runs 14 residues. Germline V gives CDR1 SGHTA, CDR2 FQGNSA. V was cut by 5 bases and J by 5 bases, with 15 bases left in between. CDR3 DNA sequence: TGTGCCAGCAGCCTGGGTGGGACCCAGTATGGCTACACCTTC. Amino acids: CASSLGGTQYGYTF.

The gene calls are TRBV6-5 and TRBJ1-5; TRBD1 agrees at 7 bases. This CDR3 is 14 amino acids long. Trimming at V came to 5 bases and at J to 7 bases, leaving 8 bases not matched to a gene. The germline V gene encodes CDR1 MNHEY and CDR2 SVGAGI. The CDR3 nucleotides read TGTGCCAGCAGTAGTGACAGGGCTGGACAGCCCCAGCATTTT. This codes for CASSSDRAGQPQHF.

CDR3 in DNA: TGTGCCAGCGCCGGGACAGGGAATAGCAATCAGCCCCAGCATTTT. It specifies CASAGTGNSNQPQHF. The chain has TRBV27 and TRBJ1-5; 9 bases align to TRBD1. Per the germline V gene, CDR1 is MNHEY and CDR2 is SMNVEV (reference sequence). The V gene end was trimmed by 8 bases and the J gene end by 0 bases; junction bases not matched to a gene: 5. The CDR3 loop spans 15 amino acids.

This chain links TRBV30 with TRBJ1-1, with 8 bases lining up with TRBD1. CDR1 and CDR2 from the germline V gene are GTSNPN and SVGIG (reference sequence). The CDR3 loop spans 11 amino acids. V shed 7 bases, J shed 11 bases, and the junction held 9 bases outside the gene matches. CDR3 sequence: CAYPHRGYAFF. As DNA, the CDR3 is TGTGCCTACCCGCACAGGGGGTACGCTTTCTTT.

This clone was found once. One end of the junction does not line up with germline, which may come from a read error. This rearrangement joins TRBV20-1 to TRBJ2-5; no reliable D call. The CDR3 totals 10 residues. CDR1 is DFQATT, CDR2 SNEGSKA, per germline (reference sequence). In DNA, the CDR3 is TGCAGTGCTGGAGAAGAGACCCAGTACTTC. Amino acids: CSAGEETQYF.

V is TRBV7-3 and J is TRBJ2-2, with D tentatively TRBD1 or TRBD2 (5 bases each). V was cut by 2 bases and J by 7 bases, with 17 bases left in between. The length of the CDR3 is 16 residues. CDR1 and CDR2 from the germline V gene are SGHTA and FQGTGA. As DNA, the CDR3 is TGTGCCAGCAGCTTAGAAGGGACGAGAAATGGCGGGGAGCTGTTTTTT. Protein: CASSLEGTRNGGELFF.

The J gene is TRBJ1-1, the V gene TRBV4-3; 8 bases align to TRBD1. CDR3 length: 14 amino acids. V gave up 4 bases and J gave up 6 bases; unmatched junction bases: 7. CDR1 and CDR2 from the germline V gene are LGHNA and YSLEER. Written as DNA, the CDR3 is TGCGCCAGCAGCCTCGACAGGGGATCAGCTGAAGCTTTCTTT. Translated, it gives CASSLDRGSAEAFF.

The V gene is TRBV25-1, the J gene TRBJ2-7; D is ambiguous. CDR3 length: 11 amino acids. Deletions cut 6 bases from V and 5 bases from J, with 8 bases between. In germline, CDR1 is MGHDK, CDR2 SYGVNS. The CDR3 region is CASRGLNEQYF. The CDR3 DNA reads as TGTGCCAGCAGGGGTCTCAACGAGCAGTACTTC.

This rearrangement joins TRBV27 to TRBJ2-7, with D uncertain. The CDR3 totals 12 residues. Trimming stripped 3 bases from V and 6 bases from J, with 9 bases between. Germline CDR1 reads MNHEY; CDR2 reads SMNVEV (reference sequence). The CDR3 DNA follows: TGTGCCAGCAGTTTTGCCGGTGGCGAGCAGTACTTC. Translated: CASSFAGGEQYF.

V gene TRBV7-2 combines with J gene TRBJ1-4, with D maybe TRBD1 (6 bases). The germline V gene encodes CDR1 SGHTA and CDR2 FQGNSA. Deletions cut 4 bases from V and 1 base from J, with 10 bases between. The CDR3 covers 15 residues. The CDR3 sequence: CASSSNRVTNEKLFF. The CDR3 DNA follows: TGTGCCAGCAGCTCCAACAGGGTAACTAATGAAAAACTGTTTTTT.

The chain combines TRBV29-1 with TRBJ2-7; perhaps D is TRBD1 or TRBD2 (6 bases each). The V end lost 6 bases, the J end lost 5 bases, and 17 bases lay between the germline ends. Germline V lookup: CDR1 SQVTM, CDR2 ANQGSEA. This CDR3 is built from 13 residues. Here the CDR3 reads CSVEGGSLNEQYF. The CDR3 DNA reads TGCAGCGTGGAGGGGGGCTCTTTAAACGAGCAGTACTTC.

The CDR3 DNA reads as TGCGCCAGCAGCCAAGATAGGAGCGGGGAGCTGTTTTTT. It translates to CASSQDRSGELFF. The V and J genes are TRBV4-1 and TRBJ2-2; no reliable D call. The CDR3 is 13 amino acids. Germline assignment: CDR1 MGHRA and CDR2 YSYEKL. V lost 0 bases to trimming and J lost 7 bases, with 6 bases between them.

The rearrangement joins TRBV10-3 to TRBJ1-2; D remains ambiguous. The V and J ends lost 0 bases and 8 bases respectively, with 16 bases between them. There are 15 residues in the CDR3. CDR1 is ENHRY, CDR2 SYGVKD, per germline. The CDR3 DNA is TGTGCCATCAGTGAGTCTGTCGGGCGGGGAGGAGGCTACACCTTC. Protein product: CAISESVGRGGGYTF.

The genes are TRBV7-8 and TRBJ1-5; D gene ambiguous. CDR3 length: 12 residues. The germline V gene encodes CDR1 SGHVS and CDR2 FQNEAQ. V lost 3 bases and J 7 bases, leaving 7 bases between the germline ends. DNA of the CDR3: TGTGCCAGCAGCTTTCCGTCCCAGCCCCAGCATTTT. Translation gives CASSFPSQPQHF.

This clone was counted a single time. V usage is TRBV27 and J usage is TRBJ1-3, with D possibly TRBD1 on 5 matching bases. Looked up from germline, CDR1 is MNHEY and CDR2 is SMNVEV (reference sequence). The V end was cut by 8 bases, the J end by 2 bases, with 13 bases between. The CDR3 sequence is 14 residues long. CDR3 sequence (DNA): TGTGCCAGCGGGGAGGGGTACCCTGGAAACACCATATATTTT. This translates into CASGEGYPGNTIYF.

The chain links TRBV15 to TRBJ2-2; D is unclear. CDR1 is LNHNV, CDR2 YYDKDF, per germline (reference sequence). The V gene lost 7 bases and the J gene lost 6 bases, with 15 bases spanning the gap. The CDR3 loop spans 14 amino acids. CDR3 DNA: TGTGCCACCACAGAGCTGGGGTGGGCCGGGGAGCTGTTTTTT. The encoded protein is CATTELGWAGELFF.

The chain employs TRBV27 and TRBJ1-5; 11 nucleotides align to TRBD1. The CDR3 totals 14 residues. Unmatched junction bases numbered 4, after V lost 6 bases and J lost 6 bases. Per germline, CDR1 MNHEY and CDR2 SMNVEV (reference sequence). CDR3 in DNA: TGTGCCAGCAGAGGACAGGGGGCAGGTCAGCCCCAGCATTTT. Protein sequence: CASRGQGAGQPQHF.

The rearrangement joins TRBV23-1 to TRBJ1-2, with D unresolved. TRBV23-1 qualifies as an ORF whose function is uncertain. CDR3 size: 13 residues. The V end was cut by 2 bases, the J end by 4 bases, with 8 bases between. CDR3 amino acids: CASSQEKIYGYTF. The CDR3 DNA is TGCGCCAGCAGTCAAGAAAAGATCTATGGCTACACCTTC.

The chain carries TRBV5-5 and TRBJ1-2; D is unclear. Germline CDR1 and CDR2: SGHKS and YYEKEE (reference sequence). CDR3 size: 14 residues. The V and J ends lost 0 bases and 4 bases respectively, with 10 bases between them. The CDR3 sequence: CASSLELSSYGYTF. For the CDR3, the DNA is TGTGCCAGCAGCTTGGAGCTCTCATCCTATGGCTACACCTTC.

This chain joins TRBV19 and TRBJ2-5; 11 bases are shared with TRBD1. The last part of the DNA fits TRBJ2-7 better; the J call may be wrong. CDR3 length equals 13 residues. Germline V lookup: CDR1 LNHDA, CDR2 SQIVND (reference sequence). CDR3: CASAGTGGYEQYF. CDR3 nucleotides: TGTGCCAGCGCTGGGACAGGGGGCTACGAGCAGTACTTC.

The J gene is TRBJ2-3, the V gene TRBV5-8, with 7 bases matching TRBD2. The CDR3 is made up of 16 amino acids. CDR1 and CDR2 from the germline V gene are SGHTS and YDEGEE. Trimming cost V 2 bases and J 5 bases; bases outside gene matches: 11. CDR3 bases: TGTGCCAGCAGCTTCGGTAGCGGGCTTCCGAAAGATACGCAGTATTTT. As protein: CASSFGSGLPKDTQYF.

The V gene is TRBV7-3, the J gene TRBJ2-3, with 7 bases matching TRBD2. The CDR3 sequence is 15 residues long. Germline values: CDR1 SGHTA, CDR2 FQGTGA. Losses at the gene ends were 1 base for V and 3 bases for J; bases not matched to a gene: 4. The CDR3 DNA reads as TGTGCCAGCAGCTTAAGGGGAGGGGCAACAGATACGCAGTATTTT. It translates to CASSLRGGATDTQYF.

A word on this clone: One end of the junction varies from germline; a read error may be responsible. The chain recombines TRBV5-1 with TRBJ2-7; possible D gene TRBD2, 5 bases. This CDR3 region has 15 residues. Germline lookup yields CDR1 SGHRS and CDR2 YFSETQ. The CDR3: CASSLWGAGNYEQYF. DNA of the CDR3: TGTGCCAGCAGCTTGTGGGGAGCAGGTAACTACGAGCAGTACTTC.